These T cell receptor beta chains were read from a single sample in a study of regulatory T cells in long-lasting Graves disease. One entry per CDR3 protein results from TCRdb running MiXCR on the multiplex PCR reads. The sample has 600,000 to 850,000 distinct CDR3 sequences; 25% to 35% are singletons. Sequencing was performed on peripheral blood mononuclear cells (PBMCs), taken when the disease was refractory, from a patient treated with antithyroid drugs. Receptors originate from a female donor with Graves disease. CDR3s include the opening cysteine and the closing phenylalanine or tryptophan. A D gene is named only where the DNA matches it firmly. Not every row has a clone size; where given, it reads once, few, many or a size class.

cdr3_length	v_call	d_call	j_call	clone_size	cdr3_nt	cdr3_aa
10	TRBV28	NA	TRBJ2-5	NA	TGTGCCAGCAGTGGAGGGGGGTCTTACTTC	CASSGGGSYF
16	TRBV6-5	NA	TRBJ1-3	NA	TGTGCCAGCAGTTACGGGCGACAGGCCTCTGGAAACACCATATATTTT	CASSYGRQASGNTIYF
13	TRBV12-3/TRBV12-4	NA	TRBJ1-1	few	TGTGCCAGCAGACTCAGGGTGGGCGCTGAAGCTTTCTTT	CASRLRVGAEAFF
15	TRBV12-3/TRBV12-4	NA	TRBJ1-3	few	TGTGCCAGCAGTTTCACGGGGGTCCCTGGAAACACCATATATTTT	CASSFTGVPGNTIYF
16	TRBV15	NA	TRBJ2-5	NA	TGTGCCACCAGCAGAGATAGGACAGCCTTTGGAGAGACCCAGTACTTC	CATSRDRTAFGETQYF
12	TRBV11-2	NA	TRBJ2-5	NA	TGTGCCAGCACCCCCTGGGGGGAGACCCAGTACTTC	CASTPWGETQYF
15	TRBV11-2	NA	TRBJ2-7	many	TGTGCCAGCAGCTTAGCCCCTGAAGCTTCCTACGAGCAGTACTTC	CASSLAPEASYEQYF
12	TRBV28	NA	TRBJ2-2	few	TGTGCCAGCAGGGACGGCACCGGGGAGCTGTTTTTT	CASRDGTGELFF
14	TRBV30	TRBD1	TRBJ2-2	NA	TGTGCCTACCGGGACAGGGTGGTCACCGGGGAGCTGTTTTTT	CAYRDRVVTGELFF
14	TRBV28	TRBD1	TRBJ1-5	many	TGTGCCAGCAGGGACAGGGGAGAGGATCAGCCCCAGCATTTT	CASRDRGEDQPQHF
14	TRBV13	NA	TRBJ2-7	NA	TGTGCCAGCAGCTCCCGTGGGGGATCCTACGAGCAGTACTTC	CASSSRGGSYEQYF
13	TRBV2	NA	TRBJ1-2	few	TGTGCCAGCAGCCAAGATATTAACTATGGCTACACCTTC	CASSQDINYGYTF
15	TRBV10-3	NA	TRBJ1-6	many	TGTGCCATCAGTGAGTCGGCAGCTTATAATTCACCCCTCCACTTT	CAISESAAYNSPLHF
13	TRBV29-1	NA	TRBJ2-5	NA	TGCAGCGTTGATGAGAGGGGACAAGAGACCCAGTACTTC	CSVDERGQETQYF
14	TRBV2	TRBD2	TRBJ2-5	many	TGTGCCAGCAATAGCGGGAGGGCCGGAAAGACCCAGTACTTC	CASNSGRAGKTQYF
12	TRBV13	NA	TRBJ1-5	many	TGTGCCAGCAGCACCCAGGGACAGCCCCAGCATTTT	CASSTQGQPQHF
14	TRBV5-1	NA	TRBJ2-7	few	TGCGCCAGCAGCTTGAGGTCAGCCAACTACGAGCAGTACTTC	CASSLRSANYEQYF
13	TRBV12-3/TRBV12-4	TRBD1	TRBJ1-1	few	TGTGCCAGCAGTCTCGGGACAGGAGGCGAAGCTTTCTTT	CASSLGTGGEAFF
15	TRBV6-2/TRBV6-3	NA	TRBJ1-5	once	TGTGCCAGCAGTTACTCGAAGCCAGGCCATCAGCCCCAGCATTTT	CASSYSKPGHQPQHF
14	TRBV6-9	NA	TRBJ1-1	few	TGTGCCAGCAGTTACCGACAGCCGAACACTGAAGCTTTCTTT	CASSYRQPNTEAFF
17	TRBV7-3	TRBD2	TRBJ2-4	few	TGTGCCAGCAGCTTCGGAGCGGGAGGCCTAGCCAAAAACATTCAGTACTTC	CASSFGAGGLAKNIQYF
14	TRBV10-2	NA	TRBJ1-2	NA	TGCGCCAGCAGTGGAGGGGGTTCCGACTATGGCTACACCTTC	CASSGGGSDYGYTF
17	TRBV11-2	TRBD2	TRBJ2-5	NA	TGTGCCAGCAGCTTAGGAGGTTTTCCTAGCGGGGGAGGGACCCAGTACTTC	CASSLGGFPSGGGTQYF
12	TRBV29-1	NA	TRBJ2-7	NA	TGCAGCATCTTAGCGTCCGCCTACGAGCAGTACTTC	CSILASAYEQYF
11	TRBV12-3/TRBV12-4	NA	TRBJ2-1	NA	TGTGCCAGCAGTAGAGTTGAGAAGCAGTTCTTC	CASSRVEKQFF
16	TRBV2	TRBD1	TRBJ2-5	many	TGTGCCAGCAGTGACGGGACAGGGGGCGAAAACGAGACCCAGTACTTC	CASSDGTGGENETQYF
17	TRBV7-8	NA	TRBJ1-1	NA	TGTGCCAGCAGCAATCCGGGACAAGGGAGACTGAACACTGAAGCTTTCTTT	CASSNPGQGRLNTEAFF
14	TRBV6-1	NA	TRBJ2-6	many	TGTGCCAGCCGGGCCAACTCTGGGGCCAACGTCCTGACTTTC	CASRANSGANVLTF
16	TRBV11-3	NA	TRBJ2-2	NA	TGTGCCAGCAGCTTAGTCGTGAACAGCCCCACCGGGGAGCTGTTTTTT	CASSLVVNSPTGELFF
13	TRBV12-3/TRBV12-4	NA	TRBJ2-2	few	TGTGCCAGCAGTTTACTTTTTACCGGGGAGCTGTTTTTT	CASSLLFTGELFF
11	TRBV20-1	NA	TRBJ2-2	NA	TGCAGTGCTAAAGGACTCGGGGAGCTGTTTTTT	CSAKGLGELFF
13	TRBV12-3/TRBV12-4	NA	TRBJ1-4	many	TGTGCCAGCAGTTTAGGAGGGAGGGAAAAACTGTTTTTT	CASSLGGREKLFF
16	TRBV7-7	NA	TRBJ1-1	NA	TGTGCTAGCAGCCCCGTGGAAGGTATCATGAACACTGAAGCTTTCTTT	CASSPVEGIMNTEAFF
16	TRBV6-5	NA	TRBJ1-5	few	TGTGCCAGCAGTTACTCGAGAGGGGATAGCAATCAGCCCCAGCATTTT	CASSYSRGDSNQPQHF